A selection of T cell receptor beta chains follows, all from one sample in a study of identical twins. One entry per CDR3 protein, called by TCRdb with MiXCR from the 5' RACE reads. The sample holds hundreds of thousands of distinct CDR3 sequences; 6% to 8.5% are singletons and the top ten take over 5%. The same sample was also used in a study of yellow fever vaccine responses in identical twins.

The sample consisted of CD8+ T cells sorted from blood. Every receptor here comes from a woman aged 18-29 years in good health. Each CDR3 is given without its conserved first and last residue. Only some rows state a clone size, as once, few, many or a class for expanded clones.

>TRBV2|12|few
ASSRKRGYNEQF
>TRBV12-3/TRBV12-4|13|few
ASNLGPGGANVLT
>TRBV7-9|12|many
ASSGDRGDTEAF
>TRBV29-1|11|many
SVEEAAGHEQY
>TRBV6-5|9|few
ASTQGRGWI
>TRBV27|14|few
ASSLSPGGLYNEQF
>TRBV5-5|14|many
ASSPLGLQGINEQF
>TRBV6-1|11|-
ASSQSSQETQY
>TRBV6-2/TRBV6-3|12|-
ASSEGGGVYGYT
>TRBV27|10|few
ASRGWGETQY
>TRBV25-1|10|many
ASGQGNYGYT
>TRBV6-1|14|many
ASSEEIGGGLDTQY